The source of this T cell receptor beta chain is a study of T cell repertoires in cytomegalovirus infection (dated by TCRdb to the late 2010s). For the wider study: Donor HLA type was relevant to the analysis, because carriage of CMV infection together with the matching HLA type was indicated by public TCR beta signatures. Paper-wide results and their limitations: In both this cohort and an independent cohort of more than 350 donors, the cumulative frequency of public TCR beta family members distinguished carriers of CMV infection plus the relevant HLA type. The ex vivo response was dominated by HLA-C-restricted CMV-specific TCR beta clonotypes, and the single most frequent clonotype in two of eight donors was supplied by these HLA-C-restricted clonotypes.

The sample holds many counts of this clonotype. Its antigen is unknown. There are no base qualities to consult, and no much larger clone falls within one base. The data were produced on an Illumina HiSeq 1500. TCRdb trimmed public reads at Q25 via fastp, called clones via MiXCR and kept in-frame beta chains. Each record represents a unique CDR3 protein, reported with the most common genes and DNA among its rows. Within this sample are approximately 630,000 distinct CDR3 sequences, with approximately 24% of them counted one time only. Together, the top ten hold around 8% of the sample. The CDR3 goes from the cysteine to the phenylalanine over 14 residues. Only CDR3 DNA is held: 42 bases, read in frame from base 1. In the germline V gene, CDR1 corresponds to SGHRS and CDR2 to YFSETQ. V is clipped by 2 bases and J by 4 bases, and the sequence between their germline boundaries is 12 bases long.

Rearrangement joined TRBV5-1 to TRBJ1-1; the D gene is perhaps TRBD1, on 5 matching bases. Sequenced material: CD8+ T cells from PBMCs. The receptor comes from a human donor in good health (CMV status not recorded). Some clones in this sample may be carry-over from other donors' samples. CDR3 sequence: CASSLDMGGTEAFF. In nucleotide form, the sequence is TGCGCCAGCAGCTTAGACATGGGGGGCACTGAAGCTTTCTTT.